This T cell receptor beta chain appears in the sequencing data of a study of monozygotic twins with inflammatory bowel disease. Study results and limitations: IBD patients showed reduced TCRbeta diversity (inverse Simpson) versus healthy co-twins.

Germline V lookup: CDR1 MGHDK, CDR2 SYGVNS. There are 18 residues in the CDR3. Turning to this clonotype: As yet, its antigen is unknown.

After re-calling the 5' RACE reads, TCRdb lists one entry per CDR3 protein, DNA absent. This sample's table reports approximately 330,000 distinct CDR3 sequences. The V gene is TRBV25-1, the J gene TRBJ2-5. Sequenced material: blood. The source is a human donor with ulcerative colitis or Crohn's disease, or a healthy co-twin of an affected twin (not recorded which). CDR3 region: CASSELGRQDLLGETQYF.